This entry describes one TCR beta chain. A junction boundary mismatches the germline segment, possibly from a read error. The data belong to a study of low-dose radiotherapy and immunotherapy resistance in tumors. Germline V gene sequence: CDR1 MNHNS, CDR2 SASEGT. The CDR3 covers 13 residues. First-strand cDNA used TRAV- and TRBV-specific primers, covering alpha and beta chains. A roughly 20-cycle PCR with a constant-region primer and V-primer adapter amplified TCRs. TCRdb redid the calling of the reads with MiXCR, one entry per CDR3 protein. The sample has tens of thousands of distinct CDR3 sequences; roughly 31% are singletons. The time point here: before trial treatment.

This sequence originates from a male donor with gallbladder cancer. The sequencing used PBMCs, collected before treatment. The rearrangement uses TRBV6-1 and TRBJ1-5, with a tentative D call TRBD1 (5 bases). The CDR3 sequence: CASLGDGNQPRLF. The CDR3 DNA reads TGTGCCAGTCTCGGGGACGGCAATCAGCCCCGGCTTTTT.